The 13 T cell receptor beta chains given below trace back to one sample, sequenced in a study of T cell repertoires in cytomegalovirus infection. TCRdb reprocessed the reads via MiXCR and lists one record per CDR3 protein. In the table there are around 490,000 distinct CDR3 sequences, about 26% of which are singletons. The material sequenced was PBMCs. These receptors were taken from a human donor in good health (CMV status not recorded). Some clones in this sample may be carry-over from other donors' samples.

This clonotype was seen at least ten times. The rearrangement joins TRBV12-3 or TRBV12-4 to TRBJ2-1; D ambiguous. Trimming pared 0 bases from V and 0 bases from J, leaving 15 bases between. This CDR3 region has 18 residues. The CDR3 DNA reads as TGTGCCAGCAGTTTAGCGGCAGGTGGAGATAGCTCCTACAATGAGCAGTTCTTC. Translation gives CASSLAAGGDSSYNEQFF.

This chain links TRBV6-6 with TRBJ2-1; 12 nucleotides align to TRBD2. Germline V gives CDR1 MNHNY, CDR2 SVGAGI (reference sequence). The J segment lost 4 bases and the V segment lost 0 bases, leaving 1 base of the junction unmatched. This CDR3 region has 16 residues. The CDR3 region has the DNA TGTGCCAGCAGTTACTCGGGACTAGCGGGTTACAATGAGCAGTTCTTC. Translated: CASSYSGLAGYNEQFF.

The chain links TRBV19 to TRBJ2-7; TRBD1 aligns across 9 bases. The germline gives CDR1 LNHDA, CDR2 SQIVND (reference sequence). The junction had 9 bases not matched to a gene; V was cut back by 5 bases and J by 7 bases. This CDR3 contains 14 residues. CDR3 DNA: TGTGCCAGTAGTCCGGGGACAGGGACCACTGAGCAGTACTTC. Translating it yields CASSPGTGTTEQYF.

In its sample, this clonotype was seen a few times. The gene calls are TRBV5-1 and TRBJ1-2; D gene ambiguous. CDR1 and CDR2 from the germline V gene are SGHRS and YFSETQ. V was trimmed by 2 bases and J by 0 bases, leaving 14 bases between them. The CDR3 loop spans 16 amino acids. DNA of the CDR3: TGCGCCAGCAGCTTAATCTCAGGTCAAGCTAACTATGGCTACACCTTC. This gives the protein CASSLISGQANYGYTF.

CDR3 DNA sequence: TGCAGTGCTGACCAGGAAGAAGAGACCCAGTACTTC. Translating gives CSADQEEETQYF. The V and J genes are TRBV20-1 and TRBJ2-5; D remains unclear. Germline loops: CDR1 DFQATT, CDR2 SNEGSKA (reference sequence). V lost 5 bases, J lost 3 bases, and 10 bases lay in between. The CDR3 consists of 12 residues.

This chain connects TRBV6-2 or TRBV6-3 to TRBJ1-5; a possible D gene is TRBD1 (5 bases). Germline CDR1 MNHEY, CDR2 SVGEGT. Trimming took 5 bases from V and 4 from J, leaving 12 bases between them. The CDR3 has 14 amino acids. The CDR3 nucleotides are TGTGCCAGCAGTCTCAGACAGACGAATCAGCCCCAGCATTTT. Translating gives CASSLRQTNQPQHF.

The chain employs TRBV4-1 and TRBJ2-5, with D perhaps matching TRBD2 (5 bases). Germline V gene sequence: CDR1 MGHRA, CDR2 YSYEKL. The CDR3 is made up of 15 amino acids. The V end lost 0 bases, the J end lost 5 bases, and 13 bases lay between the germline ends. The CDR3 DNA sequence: TGCGCCAGCAGCCAAGAAGCGGCTGGGTTCGAGACCCAGTACTTC. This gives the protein CASSQEAAGFETQYF.

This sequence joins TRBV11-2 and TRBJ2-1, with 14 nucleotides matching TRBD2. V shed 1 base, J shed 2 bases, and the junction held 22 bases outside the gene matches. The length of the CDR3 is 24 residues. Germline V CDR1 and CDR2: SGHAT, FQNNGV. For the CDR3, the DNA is TGTGCCAGCAGCTTAGCACTCTCCCTTTCGGGACTAGCGGGAGCTAAAGGGACCTACAATGAGCAGTTCTTC. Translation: CASSLALSLSGLAGAKGTYNEQFF.

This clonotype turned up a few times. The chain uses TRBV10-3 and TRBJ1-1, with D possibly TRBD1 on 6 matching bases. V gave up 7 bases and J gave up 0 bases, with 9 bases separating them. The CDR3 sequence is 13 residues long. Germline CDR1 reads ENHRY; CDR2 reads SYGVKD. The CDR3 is CAITDRLNTEAFF. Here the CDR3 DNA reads TGTGCCATCACAGACAGGTTGAACACTGAAGCTTTCTTT.

Here the CDR3 DNA reads TGCGCCAGCAGCCAAGCGGGTTTCGGGGGCTACACCTTC. Translated, it gives CASSQAGFGGYTF. The V gene is TRBV4-3, the J gene TRBJ1-2; D not resolved. Germline V gives CDR1 LGHNA, CDR2 YSLEER. Trimming shortened V by 1 base and J by 8 bases, and 11 bases separated the two germline ends. The CDR3 extends over 13 amino acids.

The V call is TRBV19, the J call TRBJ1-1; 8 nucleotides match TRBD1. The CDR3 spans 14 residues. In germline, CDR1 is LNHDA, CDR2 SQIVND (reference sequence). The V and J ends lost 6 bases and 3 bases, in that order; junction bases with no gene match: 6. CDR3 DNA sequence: TGTGCCAGTAGCCTCCCGGGACAGGACACTGAAGCTTTCTTT. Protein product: CASSLPGQDTEAFF. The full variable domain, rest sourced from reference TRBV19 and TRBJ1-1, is DGGITQSPKYLFRKEGQNVTLSCEQNLNHDAMYWYRQDPGQGLRLIYYSQIVNDFQKGDIAEGYSVSREKKESFPLTVTSAQKNPTAFYLCASSLPGQDTEAFFGQGTRLTVV.

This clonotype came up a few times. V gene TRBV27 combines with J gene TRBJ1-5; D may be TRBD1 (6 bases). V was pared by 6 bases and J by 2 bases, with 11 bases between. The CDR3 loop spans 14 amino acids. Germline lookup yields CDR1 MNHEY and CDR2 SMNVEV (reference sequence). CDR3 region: CASSLRGRNQPQHF. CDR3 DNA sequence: TGTGCCAGCAGCCTCAGGGGACGCAATCAGCCCCAGCATTTT.

The CDR3 DNA sequence: TGCAGTGCTAGAGATAGGGATCGGGGGGGCTCTGTGTCGGCAGATACGCAGTATTTT. It translates to CSARDRDRGGSVSADTQYF. The chain recombines TRBV20-1 with TRBJ2-3; 8 positions match TRBD2. Germline V lookup: CDR1 DFQATT, CDR2 SNEGSKA (reference sequence). The CDR3 contains 19 residues. Trimming at V came to 0 bases and at J to 4 bases, leaving 18 bases not matched to a gene.